This T cell receptor beta chain was recorded in a study of blood T cell repertoires in COVID-19 (dated by TCRdb to 2019 to 2021). For the wider study: Samples covering the acute and convalescent phases of COVID-19 were provided by collaborators in the United States, Italy and Spain. The repertoires were released in a freely available public database meant as a resource for research on the immune response to SARS-CoV-2. A de-identified subject ID, COVID-19 status, age in years and sex were almost always included in the sample metadata. HLA class I and class II types, where available, came from metadata supplied by the sample provider rather than from assay-based typing. The dataset comprised deeply sampled blood TCRbeta repertoires from subjects exposed to, actively infected with, or recovered from COVID-19. The prospective study material was composed of cDNA or gDNA derived from T cells, B-cell-depleted T cells, or PBMCs. Samples came from the ongoing ImmuneRACE study (first 160 participants) plus 1,254 subjects from 6 global collaborators.

Enrolling through a virtual design, the prospective study's participants ranged in age from roughly 18 to 90 years and lived across 20 to 25 United States geographic areas. To assign participants to cohorts, the prospective study relied on clinical history that participants themselves reported in a screening survey and a study questionnaire. A participant counted as exposed if, within 2 weeks of entering the study, that participant had been in contact with someone who had a PCR-confirmed or clinician-diagnosed COVID-19 case. Each participant in the prospective study had whole blood, serum and a nasopharyngeal or oropharyngeal swab collected by mobile phlebotomists. Prospective study participants could optionally give additional blood draws and questionnaires over an approximately 2-month period. Before DNA extraction, prospective study blood samples were shipped either frozen or at room temperature.

As to this clone: There is no known antigen for this receptor. The CDR3 does not end in the conserved phenylalanine or tryptophan, so this is likely a read error. The limits of the CDR3 on the DNA are not certain, so only TCRdb's listed CDR3 is given.

CDR1 and CDR2, per the germline V gene (reference sequence), are LGHDT and YNNKEL. Termini included, the CDR3 measures 10 amino acids. The paper's findings and limits, for the study overall: The quantity of clinical and demographic metadata differed by source and by participant and was supplied without curation.

TCRbeta CDR3 regions were amplified from genomic DNA using the immunoSEQ Assay, a bias-controlled multiplex PCR. In the source study's methods: The number of nucleated cells in each sample was estimated by amplification of reference gene primers within the assay. To quantify the absolute abundance of each unique TCRbeta CDR3 rearrangement, sequence reads were collapsed and filtered. Productive Simpson clonality was computed per sample as the square root of Simpson's diversity index over productive rearrangements. What TCRdb holds here is the immuneACCESS table cut down to in-frame rearrangements. Part of the clones is not present; checked against another copy, under half of the missing clones reflect an unresolved V gene, and the others are unexplained. V and J calls and clone size are those listed in that table; D and trimming were worked out from the DNA. Recorded for this sample are around 270,000 clones; 88% of them occurred a single time. 3.1% of the sample lies in the top ten.

The V and J segments used are TRBV3-1 (or the pseudogene TRBV3-2) and TRBJ2-3; TRBD2 is the table's D call, not checked against the DNA. The source material was PBMCs or T cells enriched from blood (not recorded which). This TCR was recovered from a woman in her thirties or forties who had been exposed to COVID-19. The CDR3 sequence is CASTSARASG.